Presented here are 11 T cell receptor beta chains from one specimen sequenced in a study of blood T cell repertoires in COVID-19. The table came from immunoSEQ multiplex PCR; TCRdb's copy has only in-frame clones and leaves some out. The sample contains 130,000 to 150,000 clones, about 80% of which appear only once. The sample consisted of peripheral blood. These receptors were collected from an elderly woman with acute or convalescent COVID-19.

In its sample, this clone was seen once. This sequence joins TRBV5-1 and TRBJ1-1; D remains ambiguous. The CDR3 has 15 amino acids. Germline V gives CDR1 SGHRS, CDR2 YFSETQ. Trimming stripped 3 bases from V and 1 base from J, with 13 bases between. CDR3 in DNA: TGCGCCAGCAGCTCTAAAAACCCGGGGAACACTGAAGCTTTCTTT. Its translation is CASSSKNPGNTEAFF. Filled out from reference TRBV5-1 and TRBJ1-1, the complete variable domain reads KAGVTQTPRYLIKTRGQQVTLSCSPISGHRSVSWYQQTPGQGLQFLFEYFSETQRNKGNFPGRFSGRQFSNSRSEMNVSTLELGDSALYLCASSSKNPGNTEAFFGQGTRLTVV.

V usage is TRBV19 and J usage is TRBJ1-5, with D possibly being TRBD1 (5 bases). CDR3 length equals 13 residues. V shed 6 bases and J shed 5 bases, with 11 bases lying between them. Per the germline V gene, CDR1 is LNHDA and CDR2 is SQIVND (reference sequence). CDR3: CASSYGHDQPQHF. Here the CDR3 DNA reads TGTGCCAGTAGCTACGGACACGATCAGCCCCAGCATTTT.

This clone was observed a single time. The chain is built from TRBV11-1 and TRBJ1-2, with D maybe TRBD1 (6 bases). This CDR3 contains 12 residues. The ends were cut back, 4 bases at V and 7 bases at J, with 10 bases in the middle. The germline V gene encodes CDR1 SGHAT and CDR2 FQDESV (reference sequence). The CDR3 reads CASSSRGTGYTF. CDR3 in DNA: TGTGCCAGCAGCTCCAGGGGTACTGGCTACACCTTC.

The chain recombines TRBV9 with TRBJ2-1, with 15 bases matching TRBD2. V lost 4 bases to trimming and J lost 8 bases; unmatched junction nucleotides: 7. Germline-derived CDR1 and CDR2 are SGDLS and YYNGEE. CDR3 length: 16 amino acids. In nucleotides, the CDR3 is TGTGCCAGCAGCACCGGACTAGCGGGGGGGCTGGATGAGCAGTTCTTC. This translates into CASSTGLAGGLDEQFF.

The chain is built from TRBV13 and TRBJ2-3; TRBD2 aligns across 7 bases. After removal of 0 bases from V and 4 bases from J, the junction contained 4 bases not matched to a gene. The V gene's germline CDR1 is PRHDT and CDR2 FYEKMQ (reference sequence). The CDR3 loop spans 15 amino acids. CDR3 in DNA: TGTGCCAGCAGCTTAGGTAGCGGGCGGGCAGATACGCAGTATTTT. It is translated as CASSLGSGRADTQYF.

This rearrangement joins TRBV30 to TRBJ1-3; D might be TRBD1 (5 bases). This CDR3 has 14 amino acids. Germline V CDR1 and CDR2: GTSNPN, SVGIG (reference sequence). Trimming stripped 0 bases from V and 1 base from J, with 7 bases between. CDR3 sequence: CAWSVGGSGNTIYF. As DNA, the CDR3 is TGTGCCTGGAGTGTCGGGGGGTCTGGAAACACCATATATTTT.

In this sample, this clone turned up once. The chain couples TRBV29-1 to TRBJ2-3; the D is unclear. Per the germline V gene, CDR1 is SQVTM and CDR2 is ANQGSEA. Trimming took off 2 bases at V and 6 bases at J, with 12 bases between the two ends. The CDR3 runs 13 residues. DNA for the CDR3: TGCAGCGTTGAACATCTCGGTCCGGATACGCAGTATTTT. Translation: CSVEHLGPDTQYF.

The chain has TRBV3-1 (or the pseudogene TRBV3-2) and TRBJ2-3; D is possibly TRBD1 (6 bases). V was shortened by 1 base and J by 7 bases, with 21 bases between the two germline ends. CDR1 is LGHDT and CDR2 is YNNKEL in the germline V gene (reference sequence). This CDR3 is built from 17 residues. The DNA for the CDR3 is TGTGCCAGCAGCCAAGTTCATACCTCGGTCGGACAGAATACGCAGTATTTT. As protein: CASSQVHTSVGQNTQYF.

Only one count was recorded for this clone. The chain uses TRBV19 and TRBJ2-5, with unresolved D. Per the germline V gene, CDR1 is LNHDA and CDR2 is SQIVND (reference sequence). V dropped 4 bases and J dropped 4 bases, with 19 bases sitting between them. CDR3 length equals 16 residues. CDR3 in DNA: TGTGCCAGTAGTAATCGACTCGCACCTCCGGGAGAGACCCAGTACTTC. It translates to CASSNRLAPPGETQYF.

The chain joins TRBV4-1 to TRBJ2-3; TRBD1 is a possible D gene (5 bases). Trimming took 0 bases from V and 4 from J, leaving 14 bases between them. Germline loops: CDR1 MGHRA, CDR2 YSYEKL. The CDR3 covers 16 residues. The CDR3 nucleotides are TGCGCCAGCAGCCAAGAGGACACGCCCTGGGCAGATACGCAGTATTTT. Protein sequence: CASSQEDTPWADTQYF.

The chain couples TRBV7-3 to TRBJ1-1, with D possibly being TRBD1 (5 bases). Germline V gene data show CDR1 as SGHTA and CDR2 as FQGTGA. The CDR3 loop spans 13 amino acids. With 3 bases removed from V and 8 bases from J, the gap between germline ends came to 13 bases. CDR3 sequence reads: CASSLQPAGEAFF. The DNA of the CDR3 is TGTGCCAGCAGCTTGCAGCCGGCAGGGGAAGCTTTCTTT. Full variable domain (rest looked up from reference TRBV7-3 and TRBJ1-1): GAGVSQTPSNKVTEKGKYVELRCDPISGHTALYWYRQSLGQGPEFLIYFQGTGAADDSGLPNDRFFAVRPEGSVSTLKIQRTERGDSAVYLCASSLQPAGEAFFGQGTRLTVV.